This T cell receptor (beta chain) was observed in a study of blood T cell repertoires in COVID-19 (dated by TCRdb to 2020 to 2021). Notes on the research overall: The collaborator samples originated in the United States, Italy and Spain and spanned the acute and convalescent phases of COVID-19. Samples came from the ongoing ImmuneRACE study (first 160 participants) plus 1,254 subjects from 6 global collaborators. The dataset comprised deeply sampled blood TCRbeta repertoires from subjects exposed to, actively infected with, or recovered from COVID-19. The prospective study material was composed of cDNA or gDNA derived from T cells, B-cell-depleted T cells, or PBMCs. Sample metadata almost always included a de-identified subject ID, COVID-19 status, age in years and sex. The repertoires were released in a freely available public database meant as a resource for research on the immune response to SARS-CoV-2. Where available, HLA class I and class II types were obtained from metadata supplied by the sample provider rather than from assay-based typing.

A remark on this clone: The antigen it recognizes is unknown. Per-base quality was not reported, and no clone a single base away is much larger than it.

Collaborating institutions collected whole blood in K2EDTA tubes following their own protocols. For TCRbeta analysis, collaborator samples were shipped as frozen whole blood, as isolated PBMCs, or as DNA extracted from either sample type. TCRbeta CDR3 regions were amplified from genomic DNA using the immunoSEQ Assay, a bias-controlled multiplex PCR. Under the source paper's analysis protocol: The number of nucleated cells in each sample was estimated by amplification of reference gene primers within the assay. To quantify the absolute abundance of each unique TCRbeta CDR3 rearrangement, sequence reads were collapsed and filtered. For each sample, productive Simpson clonality was calculated as the square root of Simpson's diversity index across productive rearrangements. Entries here come from immuneACCESS through TCRdb and include only in-frame sequences with V and J called. Some clones fail to appear in such tables; in the studies checked, an unresolved V gene covers under half of the shortfall, and the cause of the remainder is unknown. V, J and clone size were drawn from that table, and D and trimming were deduced from the DNA. This sample is represented by about 120,000 clones; more than 60% of them were singletons. The leading ten clones occupy about 2.7% of the sample.

The germline V gene encodes CDR1 GTSNPN and CDR2 SVGIG (reference sequence). From the cysteine through the phenylalanine, the CDR3 covers 15 amino acids. The DNA shown is the 45-base CDR3, in frame from base 1. The V end gives up 3 bases and the J end 7 bases, leaving 11 bases in the junction not matched to a gene. The investigation overall reported the following: Clinical and demographic metadata were provided uncurated, with the amount varying by source and participant.

Sequencing was done on a sample of peripheral blood. The receptor chain draws on TRBV30 and TRBJ1-2; TRBD1 lines up with 10 middle nucleotides. The clonotype originates from a man between 50 and 59 years old with acute or convalescent COVID-19. The DNA sequence is TGTGCCTGGAGGGCCCCGGGACAGGGGATCGGTGGCTACACCTTC. Translated, it gives CAWRAPGQGIGGYTF.